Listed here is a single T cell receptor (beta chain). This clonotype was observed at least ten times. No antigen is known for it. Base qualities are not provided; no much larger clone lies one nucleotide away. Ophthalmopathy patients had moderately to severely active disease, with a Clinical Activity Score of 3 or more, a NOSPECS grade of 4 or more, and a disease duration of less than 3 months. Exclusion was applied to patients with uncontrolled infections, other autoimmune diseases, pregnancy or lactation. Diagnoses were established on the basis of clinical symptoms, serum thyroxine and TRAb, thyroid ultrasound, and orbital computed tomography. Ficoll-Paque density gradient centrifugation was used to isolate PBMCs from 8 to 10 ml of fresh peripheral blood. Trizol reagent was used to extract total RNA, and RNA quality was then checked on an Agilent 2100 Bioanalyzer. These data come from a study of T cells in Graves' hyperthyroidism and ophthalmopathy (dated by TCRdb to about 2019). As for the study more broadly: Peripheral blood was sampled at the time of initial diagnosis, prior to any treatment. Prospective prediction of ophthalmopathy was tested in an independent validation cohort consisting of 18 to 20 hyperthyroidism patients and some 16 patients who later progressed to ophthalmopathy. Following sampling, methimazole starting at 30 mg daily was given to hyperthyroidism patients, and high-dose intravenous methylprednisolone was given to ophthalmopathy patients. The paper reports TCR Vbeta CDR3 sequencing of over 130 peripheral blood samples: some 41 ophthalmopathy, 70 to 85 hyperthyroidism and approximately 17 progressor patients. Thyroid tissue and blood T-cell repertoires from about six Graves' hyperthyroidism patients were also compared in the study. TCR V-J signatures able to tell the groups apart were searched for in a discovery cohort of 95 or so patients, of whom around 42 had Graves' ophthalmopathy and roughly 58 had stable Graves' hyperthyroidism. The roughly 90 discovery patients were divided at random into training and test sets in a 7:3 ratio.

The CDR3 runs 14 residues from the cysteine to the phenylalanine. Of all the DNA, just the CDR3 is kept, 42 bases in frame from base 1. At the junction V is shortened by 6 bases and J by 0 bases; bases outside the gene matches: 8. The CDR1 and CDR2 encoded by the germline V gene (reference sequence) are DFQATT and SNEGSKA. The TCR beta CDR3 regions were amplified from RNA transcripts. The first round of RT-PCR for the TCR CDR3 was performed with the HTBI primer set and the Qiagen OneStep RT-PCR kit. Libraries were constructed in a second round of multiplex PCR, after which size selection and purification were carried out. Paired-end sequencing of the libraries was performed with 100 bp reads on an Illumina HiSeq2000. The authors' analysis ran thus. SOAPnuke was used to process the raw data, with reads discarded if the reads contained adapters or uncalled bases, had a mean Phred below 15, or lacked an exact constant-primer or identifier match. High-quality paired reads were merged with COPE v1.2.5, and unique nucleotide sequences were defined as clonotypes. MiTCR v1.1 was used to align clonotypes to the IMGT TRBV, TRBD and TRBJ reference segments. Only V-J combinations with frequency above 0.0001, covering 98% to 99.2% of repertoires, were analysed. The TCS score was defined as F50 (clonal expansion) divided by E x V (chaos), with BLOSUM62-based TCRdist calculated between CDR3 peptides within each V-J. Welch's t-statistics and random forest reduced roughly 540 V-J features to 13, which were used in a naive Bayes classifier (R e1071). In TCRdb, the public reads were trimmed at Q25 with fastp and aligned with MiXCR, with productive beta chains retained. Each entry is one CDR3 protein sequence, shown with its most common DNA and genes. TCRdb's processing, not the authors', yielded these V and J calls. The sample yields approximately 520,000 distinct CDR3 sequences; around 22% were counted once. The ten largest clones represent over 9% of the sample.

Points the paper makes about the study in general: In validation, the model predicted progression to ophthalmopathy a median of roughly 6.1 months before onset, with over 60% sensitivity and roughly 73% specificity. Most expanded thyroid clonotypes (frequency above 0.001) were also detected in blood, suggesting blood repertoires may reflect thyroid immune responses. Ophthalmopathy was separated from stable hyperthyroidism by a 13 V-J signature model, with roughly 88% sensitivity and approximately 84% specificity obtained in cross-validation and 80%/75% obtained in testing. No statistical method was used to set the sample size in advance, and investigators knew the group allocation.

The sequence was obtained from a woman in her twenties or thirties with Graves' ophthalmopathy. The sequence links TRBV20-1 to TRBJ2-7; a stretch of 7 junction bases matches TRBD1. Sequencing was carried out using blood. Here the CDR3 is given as CSAPTGLSSYEQYF. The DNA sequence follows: TGCAGTGCCCCGACAGGGCTTAGCTCCTACGAGCAGTACTTC.